A selection of T cell receptor beta chains follows, all from one sample in a study of Ad26.COV2.S vaccination and SARS-CoV-2 variants. Sequencing used immunoSEQ multiplex PCR; TCRdb keeps in-frame clones, though not all of them. Among about 350,000 clones listed, 65% to 90% were seen once. Specimen: peripheral blood, collected in a trial of Ad26.COV2.S vaccine versus placebo. These TCRs come from a person aged 18-60 years who received the Ad26.COV2.S COVID-19 vaccine or a placebo. Each CDR3 is given with its conserved first and last residue. Each record gives: clone size, J gene, V gene, CDR3 length, D gene, CDR3 protein, CDR3 DNA. The D gene is left open where the match is weak. Clone sizes are given selectively: once, few, many, or a class where the clone is expanded.

>.|TRBJ2-7|TRBV2|15|.
CASRRVDSHSYEQYF
TGTGCCAGCCGTAGGGTGGACAGCCACTCCTACGAGCAGTACTTC
>.|TRBJ2-7|TRBV11-2|15|TRBD2
CASSLGRGGPYEQYF
TGTGCCAGCAGCTTAGGCCGGGGGGGCCCCTACGAGCAGTACTTC
>.|TRBJ2-1|TRBV28|14|.
CASSLSGGAGEQFF
TGTGCCAGCAGTTTAAGCGGAGGCGCAGGTGAGCAGTTCTTC
>once|TRBJ2-6|TRBV7-8|15|.
CASSPAGSGANVLTF
TGTGCCAGCAGCCCCGCCGGGTCTGGGGCCAACGTCCTGACTTTC
>once|TRBJ1-5|TRBV28|16|TRBD1
CASSLGPGQINQPQHF
TGTGCCAGCAGTTTAGGTCCGGGACAGATCAATCAGCCCCAGCATTTT
>.|TRBJ1-1|TRBV4-3|16|.
CASSQDGGLEHTEAFF
TGCGCCAGCAGCCAAGATGGGGGGTTGGAGCACACTGAAGCTTTCTTT
>.|TRBJ2-3|TRBV6-4|14|.
CASSDGGNTDTQYF
TGTGCCAGCAGTGACGGGGGAAACACAGATACGCAGTATTTT
>.|TRBJ1-6|TRBV6-2/TRBV6-3|16|TRBD1
CASSDRDREYNSPLHF
TGTGCCAGCAGTGACCGGGACAGGGAGTATAATTCACCCCTCCACTTT
>.|TRBJ2-2|TRBV5-1|16|TRBD2
CASSLLAGGDTGELFF
TGCGCCAGCAGCTTGCTAGCGGGAGGAGACACCGGGGAGCTGTTTTTT
>once|TRBJ2-2|TRBV10-3|17|.
CAISESMEGVVTGELFF
TGTGCCATCAGTGAGTCGATGGAAGGGGTTGTCACCGGGGAGCTGTTTTTT
>.|TRBJ2-5|TRBV28|15|.
CASSLNGQTGETQYF
TGTGCCAGCAGTTTAAATGGACAAACGGGGGAGACCCAGTACTTC
>.|TRBJ1-6|TRBV7-8|17|.
CASSLEGGLSPSSPLHF
TGTGCCAGCAGCTTAGAGGGGGGCCTCAGCCCAAGTTCACCCCTCCACTTT
>.|TRBJ1-4|TRBV6-6|15|TRBD1
CASRPRAGGGEKLFF
TGTGCCAGCAGGCCCCGGGCAGGGGGAGGTGAAAAACTGTTTTTT
>.|TRBJ1-6|TRBV7-2|14|.
CASRTLLRGSPLHF
TGTGCCAGCAGGACCTTACTACGGGGTTCACCCCTCCACTTT
>.|TRBJ2-1|TRBV5-1|16|TRBD2
CASSPTSGKSYNEQFF
TGCGCCAGCAGTCCAACTAGCGGGAAATCCTACAATGAGCAGTTCTTC
>.|TRBJ2-7|TRBV10-3|16|.
CAISDPQGDFFYEQYF
TGTGCCATCAGTGACCCGCAGGGAGACTTTTTCTACGAGCAGTACTTC
>.|TRBJ2-3|TRBV7-2|16|TRBD2
CASSSGLAGYTDTQYF
TGTGCCAGCAGCTCGGGACTAGCGGGTTACACAGATACGCAGTATTTT
>.|TRBJ2-7|TRBV5-1|12|.
CASSGMGGEQYF
TGCGCCAGCAGCGGGATGGGTGGGGAGCAGTACTTC
>.|TRBJ1-3|TRBV4-3|17|.
CASSPRGAKGAGNTIYF
TGCGCCAGCAGCCCAAGGGGAGCAAAGGGCGCTGGAAACACCATATATTTT
>.|TRBJ1-2|TRBV6-4|15|.
CASSDDFEGNYGYTF
TGTGCCAGCAGTGACGACTTTGAGGGAAACTATGGCTACACCTTC
>.|TRBJ1-5|TRBV19|12|TRBD1
CASRGGAEPQHF
TGTGCCAGCAGGGGGGGCGCGGAGCCCCAGCATTTT
>.|TRBJ1-2|TRBV5-1|12|TRBD1
CASSSGGDGYTF
TGCGCCAGCAGCTCAGGGGGCGACGGCTACACCTTC
>.|TRBJ1-1|TRBV2|12|.
CASRTMNTEAFF
TGTGCCAGCAGAACAATGAACACTGAAGCTTTCTTT
>.|TRBJ2-7|TRBV4-3|14|.
CASSQGLVTYEQYF
TGCGCCAGCAGCCAAGGACTAGTGACATACGAGCAGTACTTC
>.|TRBJ2-1|TRBV7-2|18|.
CASSPGVQAVFQYNEQFF
TGTGCCAGCAGCCCGGGGGTTCAAGCGGTCTTCCAGTACAATGAGCAGTTCTTC
>.|TRBJ2-1|TRBV18|14|TRBD1
CASSPVRTGREQFF
TGTGCCAGCTCACCGGTCCGGACAGGGCGCGAGCAGTTCTTC
>.|TRBJ2-7|TRBV4-3|16|TRBD1
CASSQDTQGAYYEQYF
TGCGCCAGCAGCCAAGACACACAGGGGGCCTATTACGAGCAGTACTTC
>.|TRBJ1-5|TRBV5-6|15|TRBD1
CASSLFQGVQQPQHF
TGTGCCAGCAGCTTGTTCCAGGGGGTACAACAGCCCCAGCATTTT
>.|TRBJ2-7|TRBV19|13|.
CASRDPFSYEQYF
TGTGCCAGCAGGGACCCATTCTCCTACGAGCAGTACTTC
>.|TRBJ2-2|TRBV11-2|17|TRBD2
CASTRAPGLVIAGELFF
TGTGCCAGCACTCGCGCCCCGGGACTAGTCATCGCCGGGGAGCTGTTTTTT
>.|TRBJ2-2|TRBV4-3|15|.
CASSSLATNTGELFF
TGCGCCAGCAGCTCCTTGGCCACTAACACCGGGGAGCTGTTTTTT